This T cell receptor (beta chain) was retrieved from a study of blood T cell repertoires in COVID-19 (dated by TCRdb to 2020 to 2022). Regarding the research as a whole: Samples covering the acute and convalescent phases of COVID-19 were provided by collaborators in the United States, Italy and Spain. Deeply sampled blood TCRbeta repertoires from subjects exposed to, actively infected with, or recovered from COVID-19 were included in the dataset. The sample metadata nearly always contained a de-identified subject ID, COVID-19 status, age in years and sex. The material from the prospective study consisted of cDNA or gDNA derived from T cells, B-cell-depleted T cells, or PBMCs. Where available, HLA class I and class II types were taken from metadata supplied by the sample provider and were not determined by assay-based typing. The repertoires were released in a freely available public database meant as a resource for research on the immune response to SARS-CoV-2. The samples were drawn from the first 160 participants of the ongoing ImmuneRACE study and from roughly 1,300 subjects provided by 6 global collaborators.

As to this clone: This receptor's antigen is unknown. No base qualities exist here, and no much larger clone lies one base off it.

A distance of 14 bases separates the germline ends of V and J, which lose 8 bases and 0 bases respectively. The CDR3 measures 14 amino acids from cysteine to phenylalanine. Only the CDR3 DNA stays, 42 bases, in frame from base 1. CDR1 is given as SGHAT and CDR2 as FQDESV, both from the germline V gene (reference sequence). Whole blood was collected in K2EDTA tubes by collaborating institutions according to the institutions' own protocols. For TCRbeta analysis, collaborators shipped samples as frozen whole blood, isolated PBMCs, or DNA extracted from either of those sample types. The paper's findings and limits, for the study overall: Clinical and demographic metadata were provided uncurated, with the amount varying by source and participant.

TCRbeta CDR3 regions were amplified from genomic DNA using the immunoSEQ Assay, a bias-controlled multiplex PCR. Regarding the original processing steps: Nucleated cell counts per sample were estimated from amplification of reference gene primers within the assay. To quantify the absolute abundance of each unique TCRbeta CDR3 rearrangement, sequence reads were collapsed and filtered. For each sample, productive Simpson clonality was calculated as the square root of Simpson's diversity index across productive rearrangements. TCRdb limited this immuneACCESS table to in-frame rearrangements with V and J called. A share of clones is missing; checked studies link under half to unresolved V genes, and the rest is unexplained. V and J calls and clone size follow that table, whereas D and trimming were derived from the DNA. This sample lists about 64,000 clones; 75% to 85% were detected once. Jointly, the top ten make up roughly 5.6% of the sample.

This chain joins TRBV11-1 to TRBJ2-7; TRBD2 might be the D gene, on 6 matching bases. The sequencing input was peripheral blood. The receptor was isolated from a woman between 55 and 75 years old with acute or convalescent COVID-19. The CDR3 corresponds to CASRRAGSSYEQYF. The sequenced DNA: TGTGCCAGCCGGAGGGCAGGTAGCTCCTACGAGCAGTACTTC.